The next 27 T cell receptor beta chains were all read from a single sample in a study of blood T cell repertoires in COVID-19. This table comes from immunoSEQ multiplex PCR, and its TCRdb copy is limited to in-frame clones, with some not included. Of about 180,000 clones listed, 82% are singletons. Sequenced sample: peripheral blood. The receptors were gathered from a woman aged 70-85 years with acute or convalescent COVID-19.

As concerns this clone: The junction differs from germline at one of its ends, possibly a read error. V usage is TRBV5-6 and J usage is TRBJ2-7, with a weak D call TRBD1 (5 bases). Germline values: CDR1 SGHDT, CDR2 YYEEEE. The CDR3 spans 13 residues. CDR3 nucleotides: TGTGCCAGCAGCTTGAGGGCGTCACAGGTTTGGGGCTTC. This sequence encodes CASSLRASQVWGF.

The V and J genes are TRBV30 and TRBJ1-5; 7 positions agree with TRBD1. From germline, CDR1 is GTSNPN and CDR2 SVGIG (reference sequence). The CDR3 has 17 residues. The junction had 10 bases not matched to a gene; V was cut back by 2 bases and J by 0 bases. The CDR3 DNA follows: TGTGCCTGGAGTAGGAGGGGGCTTCGACATAGCAATCAGCCCCAGCATTTT. Its protein product is CAWSRRGLRHSNQPQHF.

J is TRBJ1-2 and V is TRBV5-6, with 10 bases aligning to TRBD1. V lost 4 bases, J lost 5 bases, and 11 bases stayed unmatched. CDR1 is SGHDT and CDR2 is YYEEEE in the germline V gene. The CDR3 runs to 16 residues. CDR3: CASSPNGTGALYGYTF. CDR3 in DNA: TGTGCCAGCAGCCCAAACGGGACAGGGGCTCTATATGGCTACACCTTC.

The rearrangement joins TRBV24-1 to TRBJ1-5; unclear D gene. Germline values: CDR1 KGHDR, CDR2 SFDVKD. The CDR3 consists of 14 residues. The V gene lost 5 bases and the J gene lost 3 bases, with 10 bases spanning the gap. Here the CDR3 reads CATSVRSSNQPQHF. Here the CDR3 DNA reads TGTGCCACCAGTGTTAGAAGCTCCAATCAGCCCCAGCATTTT.

The V gene is TRBV28, the J gene TRBJ2-5, with TRBD2 matching 15 bases. CDR1 is MDHEN, CDR2 SYDVKM, per germline. Losses at the gene ends were 3 bases for V and 0 bases for J; bases not matched to a gene: 14. The CDR3 extends over 21 amino acids. The CDR3 DNA reads TGTGCCAGCAGTTTTTCTCGGGTCGGGACTAGCGGGGGGCTGTACCAAGAGACCCAGTACTTC. It yields the protein CASSFSRVGTSGGLYQETQYF.

This clone was seen a single time. The chain recombines TRBV5-1 with TRBJ2-3; possibly TRBD2 for D (6 bases). The CDR3 is made up of 16 amino acids. The germline V gene encodes CDR1 SGHRS and CDR2 YFSETQ. V shed 0 bases and J shed 0 bases, with 11 bases lying between them. The CDR3 spells CASSLGLATSTDTQYF. The DNA of the CDR3 is TGCGCCAGCAGCTTGGGGCTAGCGACTAGCACAGATACGCAGTATTTT.

In this sample, this clone turned up once. The rearrangement joins TRBV4-2 to TRBJ1-2, with TRBD1 matching over 9 bases. This CDR3 comprises 14 residues. Germline assignment: CDR1 LGHNA and CDR2 YNFKEQ. With V trimmed by 4 bases and J by 4 bases, 4 bases remained unmatched. CDR3 loop: CASSPDRGSYGYTF. The CDR3 region has the DNA TGTGCCAGCAGCCCGGACAGGGGTAGCTATGGCTACACCTTC.

J is TRBJ1-1 and V is TRBV12-1; the table's TRBD1 call for D was not verified on the DNA. TRBV12-1 is assigned pseudogene status. This CDR3 contains 20 residues. CDR3 DNA: TGTGCCAGCAGCCTCCCCTCGGACAGGACCGACCCTAAAATGAACACTGAAGCTTTCTTT. Its protein product is CASSLPSDRTDPKMNTEAFF.

The chain is built from TRBV28 and TRBJ1-3, with D unresolved. CDR1 and CDR2 from the germline V gene are MDHEN and SYDVKM. Trimming removed 7 bases from V and 0 bases from J, with 10 bases in between. The CDR3 contains 14 residues. The CDR3 is CASKFWSSGNTIYF. The CDR3, as DNA: TGTGCCAGCAAATTTTGGAGCTCTGGAAACACCATATATTTT.

The chain links TRBV7-9 to TRBJ2-7; a weak D match, TRBD1 (5 bases). This CDR3 spans 13 amino acids. Germline-derived CDR1 and CDR2 are SEHNR and FQNEAQ (reference sequence). V was cut by 8 bases and J by 5 bases, with 16 bases left in between. The CDR3 DNA reads TGTGCCAGCTCGGTAGGCAGGGCGAACGAGCAGTACTTC. Protein sequence: CASSVGRANEQYF. Full variable domain (missing parts from reference TRBV7-9 and TRBJ2-7): DTGVSQNPRHKITKRGQNVTFRCDPISEHNRLYWYRQTLGQGPEFLTYFQNEAQLEKSRLLSDRFSAERPKGSFSTLEIQRTEQGDSAMYLCASSVGRANEQYFGPGTRLTVT.

A remark on this clone: Within the sample, other DNA sequences also encode this same CDR3. The rearrangement uses TRBV27 and TRBJ2-2; no reliable D call. This CDR3 comprises 13 residues. The V and J ends lost 7 bases and 6 bases respectively, with 12 bases between them. Germline-derived CDR1 and CDR2 are MNHEY and SMNVEV (reference sequence). The DNA of the CDR3 is TGTGCCAGCACGCAGGTTGGTTCCGGGGAGCTGTTTTTT. The encoded protein is CASTQVGSGELFF.

The rearrangement uses TRBV9 and TRBJ1-6; maybe TRBD1 (6 bases). Trimming shortened V by 4 bases and J by 5 bases, and 16 bases separated the two germline ends. The CDR3 runs 16 residues. CDR1 SGDLS and CDR2 YYNGEE come from the germline V gene. The CDR3 DNA sequence: TGTGCCAGCAGCAGAGCACAGGGTCCAAATAATTCACCCCTCCACTTT. It codes for CASSRAQGPNNSPLHF.

This chain links TRBV19 with TRBJ2-3, with 9 bases aligning to TRBD2. This CDR3 region has 17 residues. The germline CDR1 and CDR2 sequences are LNHDA and SQIVND (reference sequence). Trimming removed 1 base from V and 2 bases from J; junction bases left unmatched: 7. CDR3 region: CASSIAWRGGITDTQYF. The CDR3 region has the DNA TGTGCCAGTAGTATAGCCTGGCGGGGGGGCATCACAGATACGCAGTATTTT.

The CDR3 sequence is CASSLGQGAGNTEAFF. The CDR3 DNA follows: TGTGCCAGCAGCCTCGGACAGGGGGCGGGGAACACTGAAGCTTTCTTT. The V and J genes are TRBV7-2 and TRBJ1-1, with 11 nucleotides matching TRBD1. CDR3 length: 16 residues. J was trimmed by 1 base and V by 5 bases; bases with no gene match: 6. CDR1 is SGHTA and CDR2 is FQGNSA in the germline V gene.

The chain links TRBV5-6 to TRBJ2-1, with 13 bases lining up with TRBD2. With V trimmed by 0 bases and J by 9 bases, 12 bases remained unmatched. Germline CDR1 is SGHDT and CDR2 is YYEEEE. This CDR3 has 18 amino acids. The CDR3: CASSLGVGLAGARVEQFF. DNA of the CDR3: TGTGCCAGCAGCTTGGGAGTTGGACTAGCGGGAGCTCGAGTTGAGCAGTTCTTC. The full variable domain, in which reference TRBV5-6 and TRBJ2-1 provide the parts outside the CDR3, is DAGVTQSPTHLIKTRGQQVTLRCSPKSGHDTVSWYQQALGQGPQFIFQYYEEEERQRGNFPDRFSGHQFPNYSSELNVNALLLGDSALYLCASSLGVGLAGARVEQFFGPGTRLTVL.

The rearrangement links TRBV19 to TRBJ2-7; D remains unclear. Germline CDR1 and CDR2: LNHDA and SQIVND (reference sequence). V was pared by 0 bases and J by 1 base, with 7 bases between. The CDR3 is 14 residues long. CDR3 residues: CASSIDRMSYEQYF. The CDR3 DNA follows: TGTGCCAGTAGTATAGACAGGATGTCCTACGAGCAGTACTTC.

V and J are TRBV2 and TRBJ1-2; 8 bases are a match to TRBD1. The CDR3 runs 15 residues. V was clipped by 4 bases and J by 0 bases; unmatched bases: 4. Germline CDR1 and CDR2: SNHLY and FYNNEI. The CDR3 DNA reads TGTGCCAGCAGTGCAGGACAGGGAGCTAACTATGGCTACACCTTC. Its translation: CASSAGQGANYGYTF.

This chain joins TRBV28 and TRBJ1-3, with 7 bases fitting TRBD1. The germline CDR1 and CDR2 sequences are MDHEN and SYDVKM. CDR3 length: 15 residues. V was pared by 9 bases and J by 0 bases, with 8 bases of the junction left unmatched. CDR3 DNA sequence: TGTGCCAGTCGCGCGGGACAGTTCTCTGGAAACACCATATATTTT. Its translation: CASRAGQFSGNTIYF.

CDR3 sequence: CASSLRQGIGEKLFF. In DNA form, the CDR3 reads TGTGCCAGCAGCTTGCGACAGGGGATTGGTGAAAAACTGTTTTTT. The rearrangement joins TRBV5-6 to TRBJ1-4, with 8 nucleotides matching TRBD1. Germline values: CDR1 SGHDT, CDR2 YYEEEE. The ends lost 1 base at V and 7 bases at J; junction bases unmatched: 6. CDR3 size: 15 residues.

The chain links TRBV7-2 to TRBJ1-2; D might be TRBD1 (5 bases). Trimming removed 1 base from V and 3 bases from J, with 15 bases in between. From germline, CDR1 is SGHTA and CDR2 FQGNSA. The CDR3 length is 16 residues. In nucleotides, the CDR3 is TGTGCCAGCAGCTTAGACGACGGGGGTCGAGACTATGGCTACACCTTC. This sequence encodes CASSLDDGGRDYGYTF.

The chain uses TRBV6-5 and TRBJ1-1; D ambiguous. V lost 8 bases to trimming and J lost 4 bases, with 14 bases between them. CDR3 length: 13 amino acids. Germline CDR1 and CDR2: MNHEY and SVGAGI. CDR3 residues: CASREGRFTEAFF. In nucleotides, the CDR3 is TGTGCCAGCCGGGAGGGTAGGTTCACTGAAGCTTTCTTT.

V is TRBV6-5 and J is TRBJ2-1, with 7 nucleotides matching TRBD1. Germline loops: CDR1 MNHEY, CDR2 SVGAGI. The V and J ends lost 10 bases and 3 bases, in that order; junction bases with no gene match: 9. The CDR3 runs 14 residues. In nucleotides, the CDR3 is TGTGCCACAGCCCCTCGGGACAGCTACAATGAGCAGTTCTTC. Residues: CATAPRDSYNEQFF.

This chain joins TRBV9 and TRBJ2-5, with TRBD2 matching 7 bases. Germline CDR1 SGDLS, CDR2 YYNGEE. This CDR3 has 14 residues. The J segment lost 5 bases and the V segment lost 4 bases, leaving 8 bases of the junction unmatched. The CDR3 loop is CASSPRYGGETQYF. Written as DNA, the CDR3 is TGTGCCAGCAGCCCCCGATACGGGGGGGAGACCCAGTACTTC.

CDR3 sequence (DNA): TGTGCCAGCAGCTTAGTGGTTACAGGGTCAAATAGGAACACTGAAGCTTTCTTT. This gives the protein CASSLVVTGSNRNTEAFF. The chain is built from TRBV7-9 and TRBJ1-1; tentative D call: TRBD1 (6 bases). Germline values: CDR1 SEHNR, CDR2 FQNEAQ (reference sequence). The CDR3 has 18 amino acids. The ends were cut back, 1 base at V and 1 base at J, with 19 bases in the middle.

J is TRBJ2-3 and V is TRBV20-1; perhaps TRBD1 as D (5 bases). CDR3 length: 16 residues. V was clipped by 6 bases and J by 2 bases, with 21 bases between them. Germline V lookup: CDR1 DFQATT, CDR2 SNEGSKA (reference sequence). The CDR3 is CSASTPGQINTDTQYF. CDR3 bases: TGCAGTGCAAGTACGCCAGGGCAGATCAACACAGATACGCAGTATTTT.

The V gene is TRBV28, the J gene TRBJ1-4; D not resolved. Germline CDR1 is MDHEN and CDR2 is SYDVKM. Between the trimmed V and J ends, which lost 4 bases and 6 bases, there was a span of 12 bases. This CDR3 is 14 amino acids long. The CDR3 loop is CASSSRGFDEKLFF. CDR3 nucleotide sequence: TGTGCCAGCAGTTCCCGAGGGTTTGATGAAAAACTGTTTTTT.

The V call is TRBV4-3, the J call TRBJ2-3, with D perhaps matching TRBD2 (6 bases). CDR3 length equals 15 residues. CDR1 is LGHNA, CDR2 YSLEER, per germline. Trimming cost V 0 bases and J 2 bases, with 9 bases left between them. Here the CDR3 reads CASSQETGDTDTQYF. In nucleotides, the CDR3 is TGCGCCAGCAGCCAAGAGACGGGGGACACAGATACGCAGTATTTT.